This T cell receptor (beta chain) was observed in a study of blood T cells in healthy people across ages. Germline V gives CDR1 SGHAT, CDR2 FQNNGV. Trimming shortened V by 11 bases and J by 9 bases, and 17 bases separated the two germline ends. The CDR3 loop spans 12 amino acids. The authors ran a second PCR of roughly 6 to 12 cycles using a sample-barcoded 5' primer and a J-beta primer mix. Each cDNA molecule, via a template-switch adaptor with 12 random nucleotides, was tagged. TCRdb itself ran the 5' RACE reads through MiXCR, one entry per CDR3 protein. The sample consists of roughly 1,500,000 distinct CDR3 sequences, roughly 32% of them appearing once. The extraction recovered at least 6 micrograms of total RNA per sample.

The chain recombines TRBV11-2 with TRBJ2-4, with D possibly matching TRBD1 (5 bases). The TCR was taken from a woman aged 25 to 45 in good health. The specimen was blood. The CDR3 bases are TGTGCCCCCCCTCGGGCGCAGGGCATTCAGTACTTC. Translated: CAPPRAQGIQYF.